Listed here are 26 T cell receptor beta chains from one sample, sequenced in a study of human versus mouse CDR3 diversity and MHC coevolution. Profiled with immunoSEQ multiplex PCR; TCRdb holds only in-frame clones, not every one. The sample lists 75,000 to 90,000 clones, roughly 95% seen once, with more than 1.1% in the top ten. Material for sequencing was naive CD4+ T cells from blood. Indicated subset: CD45RO-negative CD62L-positive naive CD4 T cells. The receptor source for this set is a person aged 30-69 years in good health.

This chain connects TRBV21-1 to TRBJ2-7; the table assigns TRBD1, which was not confirmed against the DNA. TRBV21-1 is tagged as a pseudogene. This CDR3 comprises 17 residues. The CDR3 protein is CASTPSPRHRPTYEQYF. The CDR3 nucleotides are TGTGCCAGCACCCCGAGCCCGAGACACCGGCCTACCTACGAGCAGTACTTC.

This chain joins TRBV5-4 and TRBJ1-1, with TRBD1 matching over 8 bases. Trimming removed 0 bases from V and 4 bases from J; junction bases left unmatched: 5. The CDR3 contains 15 residues. CDR1 SGHNT and CDR2 YYREEE come from the germline V gene (reference sequence). CDR3 protein: CASSLGGQGATEAFF. CDR3 DNA sequence: TGTGCCAGCAGCTTGGGAGGGCAGGGGGCCACTGAAGCTTTCTTT.

This clone was detected once. The chain carries TRBV5-1 and TRBJ2-7; 7 nucleotides line up with TRBD2. Germline lookup yields CDR1 SGHRS and CDR2 YFSETQ. The CDR3 sequence is 14 residues long. V was pared by 4 bases and J by 6 bases, with 10 bases of the junction left unmatched. The CDR3 is CASSAGTMGGEQYF. The DNA of the CDR3 is TGCGCCAGCAGCGCCGGGACTATGGGCGGCGAGCAGTACTTC.

V is TRBV7-2 and J is TRBJ1-5, with 9 bases identical to TRBD1. The CDR3 extends over 15 amino acids. Germline values: CDR1 SGHTA, CDR2 FQGNSA. V trimming: 4 bases; J trimming: 4 bases; junction bases outside the gene matches: 5. The CDR3 loop reads CASSWTGALNQPQHF. In nucleotides, the CDR3 is TGTGCCAGCAGCTGGACAGGGGCCTTAAATCAGCCCCAGCATTTT.

The chain is built from TRBV7-2 and TRBJ2-5, with D possibly being TRBD2 (6 bases). The CDR3 has 14 residues. Trimming took off 5 bases at V and 4 bases at J, with 14 bases between the two ends. Germline V gene data show CDR1 as SGHTA and CDR2 as FQGNSA. The CDR3, as DNA: TGTGCCAGCAGCCCCTCGGGGGAGCGAGAGACCCAGTACTTC. It specifies CASSPSGERETQYF.

The chain joins TRBV19 to TRBJ1-1, with TRBD1 matching 7 bases. J was trimmed by 1 base and V by 3 bases; bases with no gene match: 8. Germline loops: CDR1 LNHDA, CDR2 SQIVND (reference sequence). This CDR3 spans 16 amino acids. The CDR3 sequence: CASSIWTGGANTEAFF. The DNA for the CDR3 is TGTGCCAGTAGTATCTGGACAGGCGGCGCGAACACTGAAGCTTTCTTT.

The V and J genes are TRBV11-3 and TRBJ2-1, with 7 bases matching TRBD2. Germline trimming cut 0 bases from V and 10 bases from J; bases unmatched to any gene: 12. The CDR3 has 16 amino acids. Germline assignment: CDR1 SGHNT and CDR2 YENEEA. The DNA of the CDR3 is TGTGCCAGCAGCTTAGATGGGGTTAGCGGGTCGGTAGAGCAGTTCTTC. It encodes CASSLDGVSGSVEQFF.

V gene TRBV27 combines with J gene TRBJ1-1, with 9 bases lining up with TRBD1. V gave up 4 bases and J gave up 5 bases; unmatched junction bases: 5. Germline V gene sequence: CDR1 MNHEY, CDR2 SMNVEV (reference sequence). The CDR3 contains 14 residues. CDR3 amino acids: CASSSRQGVTEAFF. The CDR3 DNA follows: TGTGCCAGCAGTTCGCGACAGGGGGTAACTGAAGCTTTCTTT.

The chain is built from TRBV4-2 and TRBJ2-2; D is ambiguous. CDR1 is LGHNA, CDR2 YNFKEQ, per germline. The CDR3 has 12 amino acids. The ends were cut back, 4 bases at V and 4 bases at J, with 4 bases in the middle. CDR3 sequence reads: CASSLATGELFF. As DNA, the CDR3 is TGTGCCAGCAGCCTAGCCACCGGGGAGCTGTTTTTT.

This clone turned up a few times. V gene TRBV12-5 combines with J gene TRBJ1-3; the D gene is possibly TRBD1 (6 bases). The V gene's germline CDR1 is LGHNT and CDR2 FRNRAP. Deletions cut 7 bases from V and 0 bases from J, with 10 bases between. The CDR3 runs to 14 residues. The CDR3 sequence: CASALDSSGNTIYF. The CDR3 DNA sequence: TGTGCTAGTGCCCTGGACAGCTCTGGAAACACCATATATTTT.

The V call is TRBV6-5, the J call TRBJ2-1; 10 bases align to TRBD2. The CDR3 totals 16 residues. V gave up 2 bases and J gave up 10 bases; unmatched junction bases: 11. The germline V gene encodes CDR1 MNHEY and CDR2 SVGAGI. CDR3 in amino acids: CASSYTSAGGPHEQFF. In DNA, the CDR3 is TGTGCCAGCAGTTACACGTCAGCGGGGGGGCCGCACGAGCAGTTCTTC.

This chain uses TRBV6-5 with TRBJ2-1; D unclear. The germline V gene has CDR1 MNHEY and CDR2 SVGAGI. The ends were cut back, 0 bases at V and 5 bases at J, with 11 bases in the middle. The CDR3 extends over 15 amino acids. The CDR3 nucleotides are TGTGCCAGCAGTTACTCCCTTTGGCAAGACAATGAGCAGTTCTTC. Protein sequence: CASSYSLWQDNEQFF.

This chain uses TRBV25-1 with TRBJ1-1, with unresolved D. Trimming pared 8 bases from V and 1 base from J, leaving 5 bases between. The germline gives CDR1 MGHDK, CDR2 SYGVNS. This CDR3 is built from 11 residues. The chain's CDR3 is CASRENTEAFF. CDR3 nucleotides: TGTGCCAGCCGGGAGAACACTGAAGCTTTCTTT.

V usage is TRBV5-4 and J usage is TRBJ1-1; D is possibly TRBD1 (6 bases). Trimming pared 0 bases from V and 7 bases from J, leaving 13 bases between. The CDR3 is 14 amino acids. Germline CDR1 is SGHNT and CDR2 is YYREEE (reference sequence). The CDR3 DNA is TGTGCCAGCAGCTTGGAAGGGGGAGCTTATGAAGCTTTCTTT. Translation: CASSLEGGAYEAFF.

The chain links TRBV7-2 to TRBJ2-7; 9 bases map to TRBD1. From germline, CDR1 is SGHTA and CDR2 FQGNSA. J lost 2 bases, V lost 4 bases, and 3 bases had no gene match. This CDR3 is built from 14 residues. CDR3 amino acids: CASSSGTGPYEQYF. The CDR3 nucleotides read TGTGCCAGCAGCTCCGGGACAGGGCCCTACGAGCAGTACTTC.

The chain joins TRBV6-6 to TRBJ1-1; no definite D call. This CDR3 has 14 amino acids. Germline lookup yields CDR1 MNHNY and CDR2 SVGAGI (reference sequence). V shed 0 bases and J shed 4 bases, with 9 bases lying between them. CDR3 in DNA: TGTGCCAGCAGTTACTCGAGTCGGGGCACTGAAGCTTTCTTT. Translating it yields CASSYSSRGTEAFF.

In this sample, this clone turned up once. The CDR3 is CASSVDGRGRSGELFF. In nucleotides, the CDR3 is TGTGCCAGCAGCGTAGATGGCAGGGGGCGTTCCGGGGAGCTGTTTTTT. V is TRBV9 and J is TRBJ2-2, with 8 bases identical to TRBD1. V gave up 0 bases and J gave up 6 bases; unmatched junction bases: 7. In germline, CDR1 is SGDLS, CDR2 YYNGEE. The CDR3 totals 16 residues.

Here the CDR3 reads CASSPGQGNGYTF. DNA of the CDR3: TGTGCCAGCTCACCGGGACAGGGGAATGGCTACACCTTC. This chain joins TRBV18 and TRBJ1-2; 10 nucleotides match TRBD1. The CDR3 spans 13 residues. The germline CDR1 and CDR2 sequences are KGHSH and LQKENI. V was clipped by 3 bases and J by 6 bases; unmatched bases: 1. The whole variable domain, filled in from reference TRBV18 and TRBJ1-2, reads NAGVMQNPRHLVRRRGQEARLRCSPMKGHSHVYWYRQLPEEGLKFMVYLQKENIIDESGMPKERFSAEFPKEGPSILRIQQVVRGDSAAYFCASSPGQGNGYTFGSGTRLTVV.

This chain uses TRBV9 with TRBJ1-5, with 7 bases matching TRBD1. CDR1 is SGDLS, CDR2 YYNGEE, per germline. This CDR3 has 15 residues. The V gene end was trimmed by 3 bases and the J gene end by 5 bases; junction bases not matched to a gene: 8. DNA of the CDR3: TGTGCCAGCAGCGCTCGAGGGACAGCCGATCAGCCCCAGCATTTT. It is translated as CASSARGTADQPQHF.

Only one count was recorded for this clone. V gene TRBV4-2 combines with J gene TRBJ1-1; a possible D gene is TRBD1 (6 bases). The CDR3 has 15 amino acids. Trimming pared 2 bases from V and 3 bases from J, leaving 13 bases between. Germline CDR1 reads LGHNA; CDR2 reads YNFKEQ. CDR3 region: CASSQLQGEDTEAFF. The CDR3 DNA is TGTGCCAGCAGCCAACTACAGGGAGAGGACACTGAAGCTTTCTTT.

This clone was counted once. The chain combines TRBV7-3 with TRBJ2-1, with 8 bases that match TRBD2. The CDR3 is 15 amino acids. Germline CDR1 and CDR2: SGHTA and FQGTGA. Trimming cost V 5 bases and J 4 bases; bases outside gene matches: 7. This CDR3 reads CASSPSRGGYNEQFF. For the CDR3, the DNA is TGTGCCAGCAGCCCCTCTCGGGGGGGTTACAATGAGCAGTTCTTC.

V usage is TRBV6-5 and J usage is TRBJ1-2, with 7 bases fitting TRBD1. The CDR3 has 14 amino acids. Germline assignment: CDR1 MNHEY and CDR2 SVGAGI. With V trimmed by 3 bases and J by 5 bases, 6 bases remained unmatched. The DNA of the CDR3 is TGTGCCAGCAGTTATAGGGACAGTATATATGGCTACACCTTC. Translation gives CASSYRDSIYGYTF.

V is TRBV5-1 and J is TRBJ1-2; D gene unclear. This CDR3 is built from 11 residues. V was trimmed by 0 bases and J by 11 bases, leaving 8 bases between them. Germline loops: CDR1 SGHRS, CDR2 YFSETQ. This CDR3 reads CASSLGRVYTF. DNA of the CDR3: TGCGCCAGCAGCTTGGGACGGGTTTACACCTTC. The variable domain in full, completed from reference TRBV5-1 and TRBJ1-2, reads KAGVTQTPRYLIKTRGQQVTLSCSPISGHRSVSWYQQTPGQGLQFLFEYFSETQRNKGNFPGRFSGRQFSNSRSEMNVSTLELGDSALYLCASSLGRVYTFGSGTRLTVV.

This clone was seen a few times. V is TRBV6-6 and J is TRBJ1-2, with TRBD1 identical over 8 bases. The J segment lost 8 bases and the V segment lost 7 bases, leaving 12 bases of the junction unmatched. The germline gives CDR1 MNHNY, CDR2 SVGAGI (reference sequence). CDR3 length: 14 amino acids. The CDR3 region is CASNRQGKDGGYTF. The CDR3, as DNA: TGTGCCAGCAATCGACAGGGGAAAGATGGAGGCTACACCTTC.

V is TRBV30 and J is TRBJ2-5; TRBD2 might be the D (6 bases). Trimming cost V 2 bases and J 7 bases, with 14 bases left between them. The CDR3 covers 13 residues. Germline assignment: CDR1 GTSNPN and CDR2 SVGIG (reference sequence). CDR3 nucleotides: TGTGCCTGGAGTAACGGGGGTCCGGGGACCCAGTACTTC. Its protein product is CAWSNGGPGTQYF.

As DNA, the CDR3 is TGTGCCAGCTCACCCGGGACAAAAAGTTATGGCGGCTACACCTTC. The encoded protein is CASSPGTKSYGGYTF. The chain links TRBV18 to TRBJ1-2; D may be TRBD1 (6 bases). Germline V CDR1 and CDR2: KGHSH, LQKENI. The CDR3 contains 15 residues. Trimming pared 3 bases from V and 8 bases from J, leaving 19 bases between.